A single sample gave rise to the 22 T cell receptor beta chains below, sequenced in a study of CD8 T cells in Susac syndrome. RNA, at roughly 0.5 to 1 ug, was reverse transcribed with random hexamers. MiXCR was run by TCRdb on the immunoSEQ multiplex PCR reads, yielding one entry per CDR3 protein. The sample yields 120,000 or so distinct CDR3 sequences, approximately 93% seen once. Material for sequencing was CD4+ T cells from PBMCs. The receptors shown here come from a human donor with multiple sclerosis.

The rearrangement joins TRBV7-2 to TRBJ1-2; D unresolved. Germline values: CDR1 SGHTA, CDR2 FQGNSA. There are 14 residues in the CDR3. The V end lost 1 base, the J end lost 4 bases, and 10 bases lay between the germline ends. The chain's CDR3 is CASSLGPQTYGYTF. The CDR3 DNA is TGTGCCAGCAGCTTAGGCCCCCAGACCTATGGCTACACCTTC.

This clonotype was recorded once. Here the CDR3 reads CASTGEGETQYF. The CDR3 DNA reads as TGTGCCAGCACAGGGGAAGGGGAGACCCAGTACTTC. V gene TRBV2 combines with J gene TRBJ2-5; D perhaps matches TRBD1 (6 bases). This CDR3 contains 12 residues. V shed 7 bases and J shed 5 bases, with 11 bases lying between them. Germline CDR1 is SNHLY and CDR2 is FYNNEI.

The V call is TRBV18, the J call TRBJ2-3; perhaps TRBD1 as D (6 bases). CDR3 size: 15 residues. Per the germline V gene, CDR1 is KGHSH and CDR2 is LQKENI. V was cut by 6 bases and J by 0 bases, with 13 bases left in between. CDR3 in amino acids: CASSPRQASTDTQYF. The CDR3, as DNA: TGTGCCAGCTCTCCCCGACAGGCGAGCACAGATACGCAGTATTTT.

Here the CDR3 reads CASTGTEANYGYTF. CDR3 sequence (DNA): TGTGCCAGCACCGGGACAGAAGCTAACTATGGCTACACCTTC. The rearrangement uses TRBV7-9 and TRBJ1-2; 7 bases line up with TRBD1. The CDR3 length is 14 residues. V lost 7 bases, J lost 0 bases, and 5 bases stayed unmatched. Germline V lookup: CDR1 SEHNR, CDR2 FQNEAQ (reference sequence).

The chain uses TRBV9 and TRBJ1-2; 7 bases map to TRBD1. V gave up 4 bases and J gave up 8 bases; unmatched junction bases: 11. Germline V gene data show CDR1 as SGDLS and CDR2 as YYNGEE. The CDR3 is made up of 14 amino acids. The CDR3 sequence: CASSPPPTGRGYTF. DNA for the CDR3: TGTGCCAGCAGCCCACCACCGACAGGGCGAGGCTACACCTTC.

This sequence joins TRBV4-1 and TRBJ1-1, with D hard to call. The length of the CDR3 is 16 residues. From germline, CDR1 is MGHRA and CDR2 YSYEKL. V lost 1 base, J lost 1 base, and 13 bases lay in between. The CDR3 sequence: CASSQAREFRNTEAFF. In DNA form, the CDR3 reads TGCGCCAGCAGCCAAGCCCGGGAATTTAGGAACACTGAAGCTTTCTTT.

The V gene is TRBV28, the J gene TRBJ1-1; 8 bases align to TRBD1. CDR3 size: 15 residues. Trimming at V came to 2 bases and at J to 2 bases, leaving 4 bases not matched to a gene. Germline-derived CDR1 and CDR2 are MDHEN and SYDVKM. The CDR3 DNA sequence: TGTGCCAGCAGTTTAGAGACAGGGGTCAACACTGAAGCTTTCTTT. Its protein product is CASSLETGVNTEAFF. Full variable domain (remainder filled in from reference TRBV28 and TRBJ1-1): DVKVTQSSRYLVKRTGEKVFLECVQDMDHENMFWYRQDPGLGLRLIYFSYDVKMKEKGDIPEGYSVSREKKERFSLILESASTNQTSMYLCASSLETGVNTEAFFGQGTRLTVV.

This chain connects TRBV28 to TRBJ1-2; maybe TRBD1 (6 bases). Deletions cut 6 bases from V and 7 bases from J, with 15 bases between. CDR1 and CDR2 from the germline V gene are MDHEN and SYDVKM. The CDR3 is made up of 13 amino acids. DNA of the CDR3: TGTGCCAGCAGAAGCGGAACAGGGTTTGGCTACACCTTC. Amino acid sequence: CASRSGTGFGYTF.

V and J are TRBV20-1 and TRBJ1-2; D is unclear. CDR3 length equals 13 residues. V lost 3 bases and J 3 bases, leaving 11 bases between the germline ends. CDR1 and CDR2 from the germline V gene are DFQATT and SNEGSKA (reference sequence). The CDR3 DNA sequence: TGCAGTGCTAGTCCCGACACCGACTATGGCTACACCTTC. This codes for CSASPDTDYGYTF.

The count of this clonotype is one. CDR3 nucleotide sequence: TGTGCCAGCTCACCGCAGGGGGCTTATGAAGCTTTCTTT. Its protein product is CASSPQGAYEAFF. The genes are TRBV18 and TRBJ1-1, with 8 positions matching TRBD1. The CDR3 totals 13 residues. Per germline, CDR1 KGHSH and CDR2 LQKENI. The V gene end was trimmed by 3 bases and the J gene end by 7 bases; junction bases not matched to a gene: 4. The full variable domain, with the rest looked up from reference TRBV18 and TRBJ1-1, is NAGVMQNPRHLVRRRGQEARLRCSPMKGHSHVYWYRQLPEEGLKFMVYLQKENIIDESGMPKERFSAEFPKEGPSILRIQQVVRGDSAAYFCASSPQGAYEAFFGQGTRLTVV.

This chain's CDR3 is CASSRGGEAFF. CDR3 nucleotides: TGTGCCAGCAGCCGAGGAGGTGAAGCTTTCTTT. The chain recombines TRBV7-9 with TRBJ1-1; no clear D gene. This CDR3 contains 11 residues. The ends were cut back, 5 bases at V and 7 bases at J, with 8 bases in the middle. Germline assignment: CDR1 SEHNR and CDR2 FQNEAQ (reference sequence).

The chain recombines TRBV12-3 or TRBV12-4 with TRBJ2-3, with D possibly being TRBD2 (8 bases). The V and J ends lost 5 bases and 8 bases respectively, with 26 bases between them. The CDR3 is 17 amino acids. The CDR3 region has the DNA TGTGCCAGCAGTCCACGAAGAGCGGGGGTCTCAGGGGGTACGCAGTATTTT. This sequence encodes CASSPRRAGVSGGTQYF.

The CDR3 here is CASSPGTSWAVQYF. As DNA, the CDR3 is TGTGCCAGCAGTCCCGGGACTAGTTGGGCCGTACAGTACTTC. This rearrangement joins TRBV6-5 to TRBJ2-7; 8 bases map to TRBD2. CDR3 length: 14 residues. Trimming at V came to 5 bases and at J to 10 bases, leaving 13 bases not matched to a gene. Germline CDR1 reads MNHEY; CDR2 reads SVGAGI.

The chain has TRBV6-1 and TRBJ1-1, with a possible D match to TRBD1 (6 bases). Per the germline V gene, CDR1 is MNHNS and CDR2 is SASEGT. V was shortened by 6 bases and J by 3 bases, with 20 bases between the two germline ends. The CDR3 runs 16 residues. CDR3 protein: CASRQQGRVGDTEAFF. In DNA form, the CDR3 reads TGTGCCAGCAGACAACAGGGCAGGGTGGGCGACACTGAAGCTTTCTTT.

The chain recombines TRBV18 with TRBJ2-1; 9 positions agree with TRBD1. The CDR3 spans 16 residues. Germline trimming cut 2 bases from V and 3 bases from J; bases unmatched to any gene: 5. The germline CDR1 and CDR2 sequences are KGHSH and LQKENI. The CDR3 loop reads CASSPGGQGIYNEQFF. Here the CDR3 DNA reads TGTGCCAGCTCACCAGGGGGACAGGGTATCTACAATGAGCAGTTCTTC.

The chain has TRBV28 and TRBJ1-1; D gene ambiguous. The CDR3 loop spans 13 amino acids. CDR1 is MDHEN and CDR2 is SYDVKM in the germline V gene. V lost 8 bases to trimming and J lost 4 bases, with 14 bases between them. DNA for the CDR3: TGTGCCAGCTTGACCCAACAGATCACTGAAGCTTTCTTT. Translated: CASLTQQITEAFF. Variable domain in full (rest from reference TRBV28 and TRBJ1-1): DVKVTQSSRYLVKRTGEKVFLECVQDMDHENMFWYRQDPGLGLRLIYFSYDVKMKEKGDIPEGYSVSREKKERFSLILESASTNQTSMYLCASLTQQITEAFFGQGTRLTVV.

V is TRBV29-1 and J is TRBJ2-1, with TRBD1 matching 9 bases. In germline, CDR1 is SQVTM, CDR2 ANQGSEA. V lost 7 bases, J lost 5 bases, and 6 bases stayed unmatched. This CDR3 spans 13 amino acids. The DNA for the CDR3 is TGCAGCGCAGAGAGGGACAGGGACAATGAGCAGTTCTTC. This gives the protein CSAERDRDNEQFF.

The CDR3 bases are TGTGCCAGCAGTTTATATGGGACGTCCTTGGGGGAGCAGTACTTC. It codes for CASSLYGTSLGEQYF. The chain couples TRBV12-3 or TRBV12-4 to TRBJ2-7, with D perhaps matching TRBD1 or TRBD2 (5 bases each). The CDR3 sequence is 15 residues long. V was trimmed by 2 bases and J by 7 bases, leaving 18 bases between them.

The J gene is TRBJ2-2, the V gene TRBV29-1, with 9 bases matching TRBD1. V was clipped by 5 bases and J by 4 bases; unmatched bases: 2. Germline CDR1 SQVTM, CDR2 ANQGSEA. The CDR3 is 13 residues long. CDR3 nucleotides: TGCAGCGTTCAGACAGGGGGCACCGGGGAGCTGTTTTTT. Translating gives CSVQTGGTGELFF.

The gene calls are TRBV4-2 and TRBJ1-1; possibly TRBD1 for D (6 bases). From germline, CDR1 is LGHNA and CDR2 YNFKEQ. Trimming pared 1 base from V and 4 bases from J, leaving 13 bases between. CDR3 length equals 15 residues. CDR3 coding DNA: TGTGCCAGCAGCCAAGGGGACCGAGGGGGCACTGAAGCTTTCTTT. Its translation is CASSQGDRGGTEAFF.

The CDR3 sequence is CASSYVTGDQPQHF. The CDR3 nucleotides read TGTGCCAGCAGTTACGTGACAGGAGATCAGCCCCAGCATTTT. The J gene is TRBJ1-5, the V gene TRBV6-2 or TRBV6-3; tentative D call: TRBD1 (6 bases). Germline CDR1 is MNHEY and CDR2 is SVGEGT. The V end lost 2 bases, the J end lost 5 bases, and 10 bases lay between the germline ends. This CDR3 spans 14 amino acids.

The chain carries TRBV5-1 and TRBJ2-5, with TRBD2 identical over 8 bases. This CDR3 spans 14 amino acids. Trimming at V came to 5 bases and at J to 2 bases, leaving 5 bases not matched to a gene. Germline CDR1 reads SGHRS; CDR2 reads YFSETQ. DNA of the CDR3: TGCGCCAGCAGAAGAGCGGGGGAGCAAGAGACCCAGTACTTC. Its translation is CASRRAGEQETQYF.